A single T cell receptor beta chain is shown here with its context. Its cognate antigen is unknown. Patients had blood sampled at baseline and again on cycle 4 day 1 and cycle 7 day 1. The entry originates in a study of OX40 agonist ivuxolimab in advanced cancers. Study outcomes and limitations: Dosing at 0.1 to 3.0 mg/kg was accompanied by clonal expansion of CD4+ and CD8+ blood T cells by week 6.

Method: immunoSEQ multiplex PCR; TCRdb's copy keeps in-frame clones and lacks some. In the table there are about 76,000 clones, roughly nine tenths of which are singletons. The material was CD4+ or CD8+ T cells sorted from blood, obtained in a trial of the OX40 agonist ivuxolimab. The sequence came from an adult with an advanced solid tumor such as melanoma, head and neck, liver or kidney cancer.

CDR3 nucleotides: TGTGCCAGCAGCCCCGGGACAGGGGGTTTTTACGAGCAGTACTTC. Amino acid sequence: CASSPGTGGFYEQYF. V is TRBV7-3 and J is TRBJ2-7, with 11 bases matching TRBD1. The ends lost 5 bases at V and 4 bases at J; junction bases unmatched: 7. Germline V gene data show CDR1 as SGHTA and CDR2 as FQGTGA. The CDR3 covers 15 residues.